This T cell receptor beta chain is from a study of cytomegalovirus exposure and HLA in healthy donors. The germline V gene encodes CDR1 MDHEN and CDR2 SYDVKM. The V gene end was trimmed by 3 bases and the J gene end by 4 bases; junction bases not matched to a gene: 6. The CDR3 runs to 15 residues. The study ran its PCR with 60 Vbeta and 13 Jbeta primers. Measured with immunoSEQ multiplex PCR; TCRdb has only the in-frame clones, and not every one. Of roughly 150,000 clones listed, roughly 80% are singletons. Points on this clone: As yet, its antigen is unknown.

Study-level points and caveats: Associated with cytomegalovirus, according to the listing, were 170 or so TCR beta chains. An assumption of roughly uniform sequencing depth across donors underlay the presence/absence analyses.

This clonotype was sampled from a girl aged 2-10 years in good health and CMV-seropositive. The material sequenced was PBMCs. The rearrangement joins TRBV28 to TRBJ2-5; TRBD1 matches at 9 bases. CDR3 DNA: TGTGCCAGCAGTTTGGGGACAGGGATGAGAGAGACCCAGTACTTC. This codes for CASSLGTGMRETQYF. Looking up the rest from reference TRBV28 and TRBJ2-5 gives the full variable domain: DVKVTQSSRYLVKRTGEKVFLECVQDMDHENMFWYRQDPGLGLRLIYFSYDVKMKEKGDIPEGYSVSREKKERFSLILESASTNQTSMYLCASSLGTGMRETQYFGPGTRLLVL.